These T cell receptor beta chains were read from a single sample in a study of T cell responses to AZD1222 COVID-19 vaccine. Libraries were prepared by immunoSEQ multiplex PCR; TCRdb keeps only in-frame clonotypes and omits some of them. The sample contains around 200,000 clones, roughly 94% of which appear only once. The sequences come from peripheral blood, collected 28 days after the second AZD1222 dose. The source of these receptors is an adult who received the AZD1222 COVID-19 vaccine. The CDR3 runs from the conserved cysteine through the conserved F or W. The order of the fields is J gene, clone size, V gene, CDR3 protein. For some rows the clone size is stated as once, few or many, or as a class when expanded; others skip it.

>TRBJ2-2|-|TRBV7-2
CASSLNQGAGELFF
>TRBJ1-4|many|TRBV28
CASSWQGDANEKLFF
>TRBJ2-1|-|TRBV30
CAWSPLGRAGIYNEQFF
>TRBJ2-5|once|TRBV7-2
CASSFAGGPGETQYF
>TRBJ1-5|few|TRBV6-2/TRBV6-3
CASSSGTPNQPQHF
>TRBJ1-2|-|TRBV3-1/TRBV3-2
CASSQGVRGAIGYTF
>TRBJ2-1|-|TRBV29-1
CSVEGKGRLAGEQFF
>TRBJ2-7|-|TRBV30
CAWSPSGVEQYF
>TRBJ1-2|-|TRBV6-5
CASSWLGNYGYTF
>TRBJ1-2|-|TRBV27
CASSFGQGVYGYTF
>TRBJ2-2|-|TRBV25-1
CASSPWPGELFF
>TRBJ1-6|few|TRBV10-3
CAIRPGLENNSPLHF
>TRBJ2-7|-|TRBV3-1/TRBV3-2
CASSPQGFGRDEQYF
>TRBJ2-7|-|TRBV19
CASRPQMSSYEQYF
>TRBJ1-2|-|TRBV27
CASSDRVEYGYTF
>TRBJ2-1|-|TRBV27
CASSLRKEGTARNEQFF
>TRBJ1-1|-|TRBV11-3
CASSPEQTVSTEAFF
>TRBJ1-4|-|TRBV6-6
CASSSTGGAREKLFF
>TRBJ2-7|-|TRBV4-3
CASSQVTSRTGEQYF
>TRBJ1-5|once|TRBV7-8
CASSFRDRGTDQPQHF
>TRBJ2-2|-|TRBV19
CASSTRDYTGELFF
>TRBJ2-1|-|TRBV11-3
CASSLVAGPEVEQFF
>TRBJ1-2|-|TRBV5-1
CASSPSRTGTGGYTF
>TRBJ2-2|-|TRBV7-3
CASRDPPGELFF
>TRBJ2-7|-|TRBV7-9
CASSLVPDYEQYF
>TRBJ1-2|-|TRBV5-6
CASSGLAGYTF
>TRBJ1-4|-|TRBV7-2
CASRLTGTGGGKLFF
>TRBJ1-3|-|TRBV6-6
CASSLPGRQGNTIYF
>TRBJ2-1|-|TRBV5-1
CASSLAPGLAAFNEQFF
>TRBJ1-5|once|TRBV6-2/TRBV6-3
CASSLGWNYQPQHF
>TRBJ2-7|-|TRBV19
CASSTAGGPYEQYF
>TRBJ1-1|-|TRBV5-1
CASSLAGTATEAFF
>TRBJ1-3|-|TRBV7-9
CASSLVRASGNTIYF
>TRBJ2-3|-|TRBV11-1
CASSFHGTGGTDTQYF
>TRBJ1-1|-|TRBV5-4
CASSWALGPEAFF
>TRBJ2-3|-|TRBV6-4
CASRPEGLSTDTQYF
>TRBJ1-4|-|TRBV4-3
CASSQVGQGNEKLFF
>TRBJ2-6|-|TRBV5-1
CASSLILGANVLTF
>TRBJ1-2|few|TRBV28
CASSYVVPYGYTF
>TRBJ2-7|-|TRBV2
CASSELVTGVYEQYF
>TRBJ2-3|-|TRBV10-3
CAIKVEMTDTQYF
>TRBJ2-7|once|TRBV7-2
CASTRPGLAHEQYF
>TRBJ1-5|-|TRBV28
CASTLGGTGGGEPQHF
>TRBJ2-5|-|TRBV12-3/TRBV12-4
CASRRGGQETQYF
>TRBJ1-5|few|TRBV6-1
CASSEVGQQPQHF
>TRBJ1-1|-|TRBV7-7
CASSPLAGSGNTEAFF
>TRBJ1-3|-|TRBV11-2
CASSSNRYSGNTIYF
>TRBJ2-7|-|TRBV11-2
CASSIALGRPVYEQYF
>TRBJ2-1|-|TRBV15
CATSRVGGYNEQFF
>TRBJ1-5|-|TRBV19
CASSFQDSNQPQHF
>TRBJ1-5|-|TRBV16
CASSQIPPGTGLSSNQPQHF